A selection of T cell receptor beta chains follows, all from one sample in a study of cytomegalovirus exposure and HLA in healthy donors. The table came from immunoSEQ multiplex PCR; TCRdb's copy has only in-frame clones and leaves some out. This sample yields 100,000 to 150,000 clones, of which roughly 78% are seen a single time; approximately 5% belongs to the top ten. Material for sequencing was PBMCs. These receptor sequences come from a man between 25 and 39 years old in good health and CMV-seronegative. The CDR3 runs from the conserved cysteine through the conserved F or W. D genes are given only for firm matches. Clone size appears in some rows only: once, few, many, or a class for an expanded clone.

d_call	j_call	clone_size	v_call	cdr3_aa	cdr3_nt
TRBD2	TRBJ2-7	NA	TRBV5-1	CASSAGVNYEQYF	TGCGCCAGCAGCGCGGGAGTGAACTACGAGCAGTACTTC
TRBD1	TRBJ2-7	NA	TRBV28	CASSWDRGLGSYEQYF	TGTGCCAGCAGTTGGGACAGGGGTTTAGGCTCCTACGAGCAGTACTTC
NA	TRBJ1-2	NA	TRBV15	CATSRGGDKNYGYTF	TGTGCCACCAGCAGGGGAGGGGACAAGAACTATGGCTACACCTTC
TRBD1	TRBJ1-1	NA	TRBV27	CASSLSIEGAQNTEAFF	TGTGCCAGCAGTTTATCGATAGAGGGGGCGCAGAACACTGAAGCTTTCTTT
TRBD1	TRBJ2-4	NA	TRBV6-4	CASRADRGTGLYF	TGTGCCAGCAGAGCGGACAGGGGAACGGGCTTGTACTTC
NA	TRBJ1-1	NA	TRBV4-1	CASSQEGRKNTEAFF	TGCGCCAGCAGCCAAGAAGGCAGGAAGAACACTGAAGCTTTCTTT
TRBD2	TRBJ2-3	NA	TRBV6-5	CASSSGGDSDTQYF	TGTGCCAGCAGTTCTGGGGGGGATTCAGATACGCAGTATTTT
TRBD1	TRBJ2-1	NA	TRBV19	CASNQQGVDEQFF	TGTGCCAGTAACCAACAGGGGGTCGATGAGCAGTTCTTC
TRBD2	TRBJ2-7	few	TRBV6-6	CASSSETGGNEQYF	TGTGCCAGCAGTTCAGAAACGGGGGGAAACGAGCAGTACTTC
TRBD2	TRBJ2-5	NA	TRBV10-3	CAIRKLAGGTETQYF	TGTGCCATCAGAAAACTAGCGGGAGGGACTGAGACCCAGTACTTC
TRBD1	TRBJ2-2	NA	TRBV4-1	CASSLFGQGFTGELFF	TGCGCCAGCAGCCTCTTCGGACAGGGTTTCACCGGGGAGCTGTTTTTT
TRBD1	TRBJ1-2	NA	TRBV19	CASSSDRGRPNYGYTF	TGTGCCAGTAGTTCGGACAGGGGGAGACCCAACTATGGCTACACCTTC
NA	TRBJ2-1	NA	TRBV29-1	CSVVTSSTYNEQFF	TGCAGCGTTGTAACTAGCTCTACCTACAATGAGCAGTTCTTC
NA	TRBJ2-3	NA	TRBV11-3	CASSLGGDPSTDTQYF	TGTGCCAGCAGCTTAGGTGGAGACCCAAGCACAGATACGCAGTATTTT
NA	TRBJ1-1	NA	TRBV6-5	CASSYDLGGDTEAFF	TGTGCCAGCAGTTACGACCTCGGGGGGGACACTGAAGCTTTCTTT
TRBD1	TRBJ2-5	NA	TRBV5-6	CASSPGQKHSPIGTQYF	TGTGCCAGCAGCCCGGGACAGAAACATAGCCCTATCGGGACCCAGTACTTC
NA	TRBJ2-1	once	TRBV4-1	CASSQEPAGEYNEQFF	TGCGCCAGCAGCCAAGAACCAGCGGGCGAATACAATGAGCAGTTCTTC
TRBD1	TRBJ2-3	NA	TRBV7-8	CASSFLRQGVKDTQYF	TGTGCCAGCAGCTTCCTCCGCCAGGGGGTTAAAGATACGCAGTATTTT
TRBD2	TRBJ2-5	NA	TRBV5-5	CASSGLAGQQETQYF	TGTGCCAGCAGCGGTCTAGCGGGACAGCAAGAGACCCAGTACTTC
NA	TRBJ2-7	NA	TRBV30	CAWSTGPGQYF	TGTGCCTGGAGTACCGGCCCAGGGCAGTACTTC
TRBD1	TRBJ2-7	NA	TRBV28	CASSLADRVDEQYF	TGTGCCAGCAGTTTGGCGGACAGGGTGGACGAGCAGTACTTC
NA	TRBJ2-7	NA	TRBV28	CASSSGSSYEQYF	TGTGCCAGCAGTTCGGGGAGTTCCTACGAGCAGTACTTC
TRBD1	TRBJ1-1	NA	TRBV5-4	CASKTGGGMNTEAFF	TGTGCCAGCAAGACAGGGGGAGGAATGAACACTGAAGCTTTCTTT
NA	TRBJ1-1	NA	TRBV2	CASSDRRGAAEAFF	TGTGCCAGCAGTGACCGGCGGGGGGCAGCTGAAGCTTTCTTT
TRBD2	TRBJ2-5	NA	TRBV5-4	CASSLVGGGVGETQYF	TGTGCCAGCAGCTTGGTCGGCGGGGGGGTGGGAGAGACCCAGTACTTC
NA	TRBJ2-7	NA	TRBV28	CASRPAGSSYEQYF	TGTGCCAGCAGGCCCGCAGGAAGCTCCTACGAGCAGTACTTC